This entry concerns a single T cell receptor beta chain. The data are from a study of blood T cell repertoires in COVID-19. Across the study: Samples of COVID-19 (acute and convalescent) were obtained from the United States, Italy and Spain.

The CDR3 is 14 residues long. Deletions cut 0 bases from V and 8 bases from J, with 10 bases between. The germline CDR1 and CDR2 sequences are MGHRA and YSYEKL. Per the original data handling: Amplifying reference gene primers gave estimates of nucleated cell counts. TCRdb's table, derived via immunoSEQ multiplex PCR, lists solely in-frame clones and lacks some. Clone size and V and J calls were adopted from that table, with D and trimming inferred from the DNA. The sample holds 150,000 to 200,000 clones, roughly 82% seen once. The source of this sequence is an older woman with acute COVID-19. This chain uses TRBV4-1 with TRBJ1-4; D gene uncertain. Sample: PBMCs or T cells enriched from blood (not recorded which). CDR3 nucleotide sequence: TGCGCCAGCAGCCAAGAGGAGGGAGGAGAAAAACTGTTTTTT. Protein: CASSQEEGGEKLFF.